The clone carrying this TCR beta chain was picked up many times. CDR3 length equals 15 residues. Per germline, CDR1 MNHEY and CDR2 SVGAGI. With 2 bases removed from V and 2 bases from J, the gap between germline ends came to 10 bases. This entry comes from a study of shared clonotypes between healthy human individuals. Data came from immunoSEQ multiplex PCR; TCRdb stores just in-frame clones and leaves some out. This table holds a few hundred thousand clones, just over 75% found once. The chain employs TRBV6-5 and TRBJ2-1, with a possible D match to TRBD2 (6 bases). The sample comprised PBMCs. The clonotype comes from a middle-aged woman in good health. Some clones in this sample may be carry-over from other donors' samples. The CDR3 region has the DNA TGTGCCAGCAGTTACCTTGGGGGGACCTACAATGAGCAGTTCTTC. It specifies CASSYLGGTYNEQFF.